Here is one T cell receptor (beta chain) with its context. Its matching antigen is unknown. These data belong to a study of T cells in Graves' hyperthyroidism and ophthalmopathy. Overall study results and limits: Blood also showed most of the thyroid clonotypes that were expanded above 0.001.

It was RNA transcripts that yielded the amplified TCR beta CDR3 regions. HTBI primers were the set used in a first-round RT-PCR of the TCR CDR3. TCRdb reprocessed the multiplex PCR reads with MiXCR, giving one entry per CDR3 protein. Of 360,000 or so distinct CDR3 sequences in the sample, about a sixth are singletons; the top ten hold roughly a sixth. Researchers barred patients who had uncontrolled infection, other autoimmune disease, pregnancy or lactation. From approximately 9.1 ml of fresh peripheral blood, PBMCs were isolated. V gave up 5 bases and J gave up 2 bases; unmatched junction bases: 7. CDR1 SQVTM and CDR2 ANQGSEA come from the germline V gene. The CDR3 totals 14 residues.

This chain connects TRBV29-1 to TRBJ2-5; 8 nucleotides match TRBD1. This TCR derives from a woman aged 40 to 50 with Graves' ophthalmopathy. The specimen sequenced was blood. As DNA, the CDR3 is TGCAGCGTTTCGGTCCGGGACAGGCAAGAGACCCAGTACTTC. As protein: CSVSVRDRQETQYF.